The present entry profiles one TCR beta chain with its context. No antigen is known for it. The data were obtained in a study of blood T cells in healthy people across ages. Study-wide points: Researchers report that TCR beta diversity correlated strongly with naive T cell percentage. Across the age range, TCR beta diversity per million T cells fell in a roughly linear way. In the absence of known donor CMV status, changes in expanded clonotypes were possibly confounded.

From germline, CDR1 is SEHNR and CDR2 FQNEAQ (reference sequence). V was shortened by 4 bases and J by 5 bases, with 12 bases between the two germline ends. The CDR3 covers 15 residues. Through a sample-barcoded 5' primer and a J-beta primer mix, a second PCR was run for 7 to 11 cycles. All samples yielded 3 million or more CDR3-containing paired-end reads. TCRdb re-derived calls from the 5' RACE reads in MiXCR, one entry per CDR3 protein. In the table there are 1.2 million to 1.5 million distinct CDR3 sequences, 45% to 70% of which are singletons. The sample comprised blood. V gene TRBV7-9 combines with J gene TRBJ1-6; D is ambiguous. This TCR was recovered from a man between 18 and 35 years old in good health. CDR3 in amino acids: CASSSNPSHNSPLHF. The CDR3 region has the DNA TGTGCCAGCAGCTCGAATCCGAGTCATAATTCACCCCTCCACTTT.